The entry below gives a single T cell receptor (beta chain) sequence along with its context. Germline CDR1 and CDR2: SGHRS and YFSETQ. This CDR3 comprises 15 residues. The V end was cut by 2 bases, the J end by 0 bases, with 11 bases between. Some clones are missing from TCRdb's copy, which holds only in-frame ones; the method was immunoSEQ multiplex PCR. The data show tens of thousands of clones, with approximately 80% seen just once and roughly 6.6% held by the top ten. These data come from a study of T cell responses to AZD1222 COVID-19 vaccine. The overall study: Second-dose intervals near 4 or 12 weeks were combined.

The rearrangement uses TRBV5-1 and TRBJ1-2, with D possibly being TRBD1 (5 bases). Sequences were derived from peripheral blood, sampled on day 0 of AZD1222 vaccination. This TCR came from an adult in good health. This CDR3 reads CASSFGGTPNYGYTF. The CDR3 DNA reads as TGCGCCAGCAGCTTTGGGGGGACGCCTAACTATGGCTACACCTTC.